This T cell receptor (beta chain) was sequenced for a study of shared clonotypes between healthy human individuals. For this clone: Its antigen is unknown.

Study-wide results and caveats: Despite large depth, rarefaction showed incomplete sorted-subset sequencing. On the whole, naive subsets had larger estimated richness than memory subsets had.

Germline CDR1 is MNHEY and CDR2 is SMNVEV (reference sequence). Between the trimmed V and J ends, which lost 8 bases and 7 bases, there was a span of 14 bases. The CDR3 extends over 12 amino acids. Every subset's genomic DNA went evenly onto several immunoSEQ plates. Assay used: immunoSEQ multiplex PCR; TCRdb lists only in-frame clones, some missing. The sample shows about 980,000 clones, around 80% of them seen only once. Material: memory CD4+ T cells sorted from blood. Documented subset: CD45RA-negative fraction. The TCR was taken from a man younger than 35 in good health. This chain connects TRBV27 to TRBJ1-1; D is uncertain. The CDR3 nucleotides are TGTGCCAGCGTTGGTTCTTCCCGTGAAGCTTTCTTT. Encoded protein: CASVGSSREAFF.